A single sample is the source of the 16 T cell receptor beta chains below, sequenced in a study of T cells in localized non-small cell lung cancer. The table came from immunoSEQ multiplex PCR; TCRdb's copy has only in-frame clones and leaves some out. Counted here are 20,000 to 30,000 clones, about nine tenths occurring once; the ten biggest clones make up over 0.95%. This sample comprised peripheral blood, obtained before any cancer treatment. All receptors derive from a woman aged 40-70 years with stage I lung adenocarcinoma.

J is TRBJ1-6 and V is TRBV7-6; D uncertain. The CDR3 extends over 14 amino acids. Germline lookup yields CDR1 SGHVS and CDR2 FNYEAQ. With 11 bases removed from V and 7 bases from J, the gap between germline ends came to 18 bases. DNA for the CDR3: TGTGCCGTATCAAAAACCCCCGTGAATTCACCCCTCCACTTT. Its translation: CAVSKTPVNSPLHF.

This sequence joins TRBV4-3 and TRBJ1-4; D not certain. The germline CDR1 and CDR2 sequences are LGHNA and YSLEER. This CDR3 region has 15 residues. Trimming cost V 4 bases and J 8 bases, with 17 bases left between them. The CDR3, as DNA: TGCGCCAGCAGCCTTAGAGAGGGTTTAGGGGAAAAACTGTTTTTT. The encoded protein is CASSLREGLGEKLFF.

The V and J genes are TRBV7-2 and TRBJ1-3; D is perhaps TRBD1 (6 bases). Germline V gives CDR1 SGHTA, CDR2 FQGNSA. This CDR3 is built from 14 residues. The V end was cut by 5 bases, the J end by 4 bases, with 12 bases between. In DNA form, the CDR3 reads TGTGCCAGCAGCGACAGGATTGTGGGAAACACCATATATTTT. It encodes CASSDRIVGNTIYF.

The gene calls are TRBV18 and TRBJ2-7, with 9 positions matching TRBD1. The CDR3 covers 15 residues. V shed 0 bases and J 4 bases; nucleotides not matched to a gene: 4. Germline assignment: CDR1 KGHSH and CDR2 LQKENI. This CDR3 is CASSPPRGQGYEQYF. As DNA, the CDR3 is TGTGCCAGCTCACCACCGAGAGGACAGGGGTACGAGCAGTACTTC.

This chain joins TRBV6-1 and TRBJ1-1; D is uncertain. The CDR3 covers 14 residues. Germline CDR1 and CDR2: MNHNS and SASEGT. The germline V and J ends were trimmed by 4 bases and 1 base, with 10 bases remaining between them. Here the CDR3 DNA reads TGTGCCAGCAGTGCCCGTCCAGAGAACACTGAAGCTTTCTTT. It codes for CASSARPENTEAFF.

The rearrangement uses TRBV27 and TRBJ1-2; D possibly corresponds to TRBD1 (5 bases). Per germline, CDR1 MNHEY and CDR2 SMNVEV (reference sequence). V was trimmed by 3 bases and J by 13 bases, leaving 15 bases between them. The CDR3 has 12 amino acids. CDR3 sequence: CASSFWDGPPTF. The CDR3 DNA sequence: TGTGCCAGCAGTTTCTGGGACGGTCCGCCCACCTTC.

This sequence joins TRBV28 and TRBJ1-1; the D gene is possibly TRBD1 (6 bases). V was cut by 1 base and J by 6 bases, with 24 bases left in between. This CDR3 has 18 amino acids. The germline CDR1 and CDR2 sequences are MDHEN and SYDVKM. The CDR3 coding sequence is TGTGCCAGCAGTTTATTGGCGTGGGGGCGTCGAGGGGACGCTGAAGCTTTCTTT. Translation gives CASSLLAWGRRGDAEAFF.

This rearrangement joins TRBV2 to TRBJ2-1; D is undetermined. The germline gives CDR1 SNHLY, CDR2 FYNNEI. The CDR3 is made up of 14 amino acids. The V and J ends lost 5 bases and 4 bases respectively, with 12 bases between them. The CDR3 coding sequence is TGTGCCAGCAGTCCTAGAAGTCAGTACAATGAGCAGTTCTTC. Residues: CASSPRSQYNEQFF.

This rearrangement joins TRBV6-1 to TRBJ2-6, with D possibly matching TRBD2 (5 bases). The CDR3 runs to 15 residues. Germline CDR1 MNHNS, CDR2 SASEGT. V lost 6 bases and J 4 bases, leaving 13 bases between the germline ends. The CDR3 here is CASRLSSPGANVLTF. DNA for the CDR3: TGTGCCAGCAGACTATCTAGCCCCGGGGCCAACGTCCTGACTTTC.

The J gene is TRBJ2-7, the V gene TRBV5-6, with D hard to call. Trimming removed 4 bases from V and 0 bases from J, with 2 bases in between. The V gene's germline CDR1 is SGHDT and CDR2 YYEEEE. The CDR3 is made up of 11 amino acids. CDR3 protein: CASSHSYEQYF. The CDR3 region has the DNA TGTGCCAGCAGCCACTCCTACGAGCAGTACTTC.

The V call is TRBV7-2, the J call TRBJ2-3, with 8 bases aligning to TRBD2. V lost 1 base to trimming and J lost 1 base; unmatched junction nucleotides: 7. The CDR3 consists of 17 residues. CDR1 and CDR2 from the germline V gene are SGHTA and FQGNSA. This CDR3 is CASSLGGSGGRTDTQYF. CDR3 nucleotide sequence: TGTGCCAGCAGCTTAGGCGGCAGCGGGGGCCGCACAGATACGCAGTATTTT.

The V call is TRBV5-8, the J call TRBJ1-1; D gene ambiguous. Germline assignment: CDR1 SGHTS and CDR2 YDEGEE. CDR3 length equals 12 residues. V was clipped by 4 bases and J by 5 bases, with 9 bases between them. The CDR3 DNA is TGTGCCAGCAGCCCGTGGAGGACTGAAGCTTTCTTT. Translation gives CASSPWRTEAFF.

The genes are TRBV6-5 and TRBJ2-1; 7 bases agree with TRBD1. The germline CDR1 and CDR2 sequences are MNHEY and SVGAGI. This CDR3 region has 14 residues. Unmatched junction bases numbered 7, after V lost 6 bases and J lost 5 bases. This CDR3 reads CASSTTGYHNEQFF. The CDR3 bases are TGTGCCAGCAGCACGACAGGGTATCACAATGAGCAGTTCTTC.

The chain is built from TRBV5-1 and TRBJ1-5, with D hard to call. Germline V CDR1 and CDR2: SGHRS, YFSETQ. The CDR3 is 15 amino acids. Trimming cost V 0 bases and J 0 bases, with 7 bases left between them. CDR3 region: CASSLDGFSNQPQHF. The CDR3 DNA follows: TGCGCCAGCAGCTTGGATGGTTTTAGCAATCAGCCCCAGCATTTT.

CDR3 sequence (DNA): TGTGCCAGCTCACCAGGGACAGGAACGGAGGAAAAACTGTTTTTT. Its protein is CASSPGTGTEEKLFF. The rearrangement joins TRBV18 to TRBJ1-4; 8 bases are a match to TRBD1. The CDR3 spans 15 residues. Looked up from germline, CDR1 is KGHSH and CDR2 is LQKENI. V lost 2 bases, J lost 8 bases, and 7 bases stayed unmatched.

This chain connects TRBV6-4 to TRBJ1-2; 7 bases match TRBD1. V gave up 6 bases and J gave up 7 bases; unmatched junction bases: 8. Germline CDR1 and CDR2: MRHNA and SNTAGT. The CDR3 is 13 amino acids. The CDR3 protein is CASRNDRDLGYTF. CDR3 sequence (DNA): TGTGCCAGCAGAAACGACAGGGACCTTGGCTACACCTTC.